The clone carrying this TCR beta chain was seen at least ten times. Its target is unknown. Stable hyperthyroidism: no ophthalmopathy progression over 18 months of follow-up. Hyperthyroidism patients were newly diagnosed, had disease duration under 2 months, and were aged 18 to 65 years. Every diagnosis used clinical symptoms, serum thyroxine and TRAb, thyroid ultrasound and orbital computed tomography. Trimming pared 2 bases from V and 3 bases from J, leaving 11 bases between. The CDR3 is 14 amino acids. This entry comes from a study of T cells in Graves' hyperthyroidism and ophthalmopathy. The study's findings and limits: Most expanded thyroid clonotypes above 0.001 recurred in blood.

Amplified TCR beta CDR3 regions derived from RNA transcripts. A set of HTBI primers served as the primers for a first-round RT-PCR of the TCR CDR3. TCRdb itself ran the multiplex PCR reads through MiXCR, one entry per CDR3 protein. The sample records some 440,000 distinct CDR3 sequences, approximately 14% being singletons. The chain recombines TRBV12-3 or TRBV12-4 with TRBJ2-7; D ambiguous. The receptor comes from a woman aged 18-30 years with Graves' hyperthyroidism. The specimen sequenced was blood. The CDR3 DNA is TGTGCCAGCAGTTTAAGCGATAACAGCTACGAGCAGTACTTC. It translates to CASSLSDNSYEQYF.